This note documents a single T cell receptor (beta chain) sequence. This record belongs to a study of T cell responses to AZD1222 COVID-19 vaccine. Sequenced by immunoSEQ multiplex PCR; TCRdb stores in-frame clones only, minus some. The table shows around 110,000 clones, with roughly 90% occurring only once. The sequence was collected from an adult who received the AZD1222 COVID-19 vaccine. Sequenced here: peripheral blood, sampled 28 days after the second AZD1222 dose.

The CDR3 bases are TGTGCCAGCAGCTTAGGAGGGGCGGGCTCCTACGAGCAGTACTTC. This translates into CASSLGGAGSYEQYF. The chain uses TRBV5-6 and TRBJ2-7; the D gene is possibly TRBD2 (6 bases). The length of the CDR3 is 15 residues. V shed 2 bases and J shed 0 bases, with 12 bases lying between them. CDR1 and CDR2 (germline): SGHDT, YYEEEE.